This TCR beta chain is from a study of T cells in Graves' hyperthyroidism and ophthalmopathy. This clonotype was counted between two and nine times. TCR beta CDR3 regions were amplified from RNA. HTBI primers were employed in a first-round RT-PCR of the TCR CDR3. TCRdb ran MiXCR on the multiplex PCR reads and lists one entry per CDR3 protein. The sample records around 350,000 distinct CDR3 sequences, about 18% being singletons. The source material was blood. This TCR derives from a woman aged 18-29 years with Graves' hyperthyroidism.

The CDR3: CASSVDRGWDEKLFF. The CDR3 DNA reads TGTGCCAGCAGCGTGGACAGGGGTTGGGATGAAAAACTGTTTTTT. The chain links TRBV5-8 to TRBJ1-4, with 9 bases that match TRBD1. The germline gives CDR1 SGHTS, CDR2 YDEGEE. The CDR3 contains 15 residues. V lost 4 bases to trimming and J lost 6 bases; unmatched junction nucleotides: 7.